Listed here are 20 T cell receptor beta chains from one sample, sequenced in a study of blood T cell repertoires in COVID-19. The protocol was immunoSEQ multiplex PCR, while the TCRdb copy is restricted to in-frame clones and leaves out a portion. Found here are around 270,000 clones, about 89% of them singletons; the top ten hold 4.6%. Input material: peripheral blood. Receptors originate from a middle-aged man with acute or convalescent COVID-19.

The V and J genes are TRBV7-9 and TRBJ2-1; 8 nucleotides agree with TRBD2. Germline-derived CDR1 and CDR2 are SEHNR and FQNEAQ (reference sequence). After removal of 8 bases from V and 1 base from J, the junction contained 10 bases not matched to a gene. The CDR3 contains 16 residues. The chain's CDR3 is CASGRIAGRSYNEQFF. Here the CDR3 DNA reads TGTGCCAGCGGAAGAATAGCGGGGCGTTCCTACAATGAGCAGTTCTTC.

This chain links TRBV2 with TRBJ1-6, with 7 bases identical to TRBD1. Per the germline V gene, CDR1 is SNHLY and CDR2 is FYNNEI. CDR3 size: 14 residues. The J segment lost 5 bases and the V segment lost 7 bases, leaving 5 bases of the junction unmatched. CDR3 in DNA: TGTGCCAGCAAGAGGGGGCCGGATAATTCACCCCTCCACTTT. Its translation is CASKRGPDNSPLHF. Filled out from reference TRBV2 and TRBJ1-6, the complete variable domain reads EPEVTQTPSHQVTQMGQEVILRCVPISNHLYFYWYRQILGQKVEFLVSFYNNEISEKSEIFDDQFSVERPDGSNFTLKIRSTKLEDSAMYFCASKRGPDNSPLHFGNGTRLTVT.

V is TRBV27 and J is TRBJ2-3; 12 positions agree with TRBD1. CDR1 is MNHEY and CDR2 is SMNVEV in the germline V gene (reference sequence). V lost 4 bases to trimming and J lost 5 bases; unmatched junction nucleotides: 13. The CDR3 is 18 amino acids. The CDR3 coding sequence is TGTGCCAGCAGTTCCCACGGGGGGGACAGGGGGCGCGAAGATACGCAGTATTTT. It encodes CASSSHGGDRGREDTQYF.

The rearrangement joins TRBV5-5 to TRBJ1-1; D is undetermined. Trimming removed 5 bases at V and 6 bases at J, with 14 bases between. CDR3 length: 13 amino acids. Germline V gives CDR1 SGHKS, CDR2 YYEKEE (reference sequence). The CDR3 loop is CASRSEGSPEAFF. The CDR3 DNA reads as TGTGCCAGCAGGTCGGAGGGATCACCTGAAGCTTTCTTT.

The rearrangement joins TRBV3-1 (or the pseudogene TRBV3-2) to TRBJ2-2; 9 bases line up with TRBD1. Germline V gene sequence: CDR1 LGHDT, CDR2 YNNKEL (reference sequence). The CDR3 has 17 residues. Unmatched junction bases numbered 8, after V lost 0 bases and J lost 6 bases. The CDR3 spells CASSQEGTGTISGELFF. CDR3 coding DNA: TGTGCCAGCAGCCAAGAAGGGACAGGGACGATATCCGGGGAGCTGTTTTTT.

The chain links TRBV28 to TRBJ2-7, with TRBD2 matching over 7 bases. The trim removed 4 bases at V and 2 bases at J, leaving 8 bases unmatched. This CDR3 is built from 15 residues. Germline loops: CDR1 MDHEN, CDR2 SYDVKM. The CDR3 DNA sequence: TGTGCCAGCAGTTCCAGCGGGGACCCACCCTACGAGCAGTACTTC. Protein: CASSSSGDPPYEQYF.

The chain links TRBV6-6 to TRBJ1-1; 7 positions match TRBD1. V lost 11 bases, J lost 4 bases, and 19 bases stayed unmatched. The CDR3 contains 16 residues. Germline loops: CDR1 MNHNY, CDR2 SVGAGI (reference sequence). CDR3 residues: CAVLEGAQVVGTEAFF. The CDR3 bases are TGTGCCGTTCTAGAGGGGGCCCAGGTCGTGGGCACTGAAGCTTTCTTT.

The V and J genes are TRBV5-1 and TRBJ2-7; 7 nucleotides agree with TRBD1. The CDR3 is 14 residues long. Germline CDR1 and CDR2: SGHRS and YFSETQ. Trimming took 1 base from V and 2 from J; bases not matched to a gene: 3. The CDR3 nucleotides are TGCGCCAGCAGCTTGACAGGGGTAACCTACGAGCAGTACTTC. Translated: CASSLTGVTYEQYF.

The chain links TRBV11-2 to TRBJ1-2; 7 bases agree with TRBD1. The CDR3 loop spans 15 amino acids. Per the germline V gene, CDR1 is SGHAT and CDR2 is FQNNGV. With V trimmed by 5 bases and J by 7 bases, 13 bases remained unmatched. This CDR3 is CASSPPGQDFFGYTF. In nucleotides, the CDR3 is TGTGCCAGCAGCCCCCCCGGACAGGACTTCTTTGGCTACACCTTC.

For the CDR3, the DNA is TGCGCCAGCAGCCCCGGACTCCGGTCCGAGGAAAAACTGTTTTTT. The encoded protein is CASSPGLRSEEKLFF. The chain links TRBV5-1 to TRBJ1-4; D unresolved. The CDR3 has 15 amino acids. The V and J ends lost 4 bases and 8 bases respectively, with 18 bases between them. CDR1 SGHRS and CDR2 YFSETQ come from the germline V gene.

The chain has TRBV19 and TRBJ1-1; D perhaps matches TRBD1 (6 bases). This CDR3 is built from 13 residues. The germline gives CDR1 LNHDA, CDR2 SQIVND (reference sequence). Between the trimmed V and J ends, which lost 11 bases and 1 base, there was a span of 14 bases. CDR3 protein: CAVHAGANTEAFF. Here the CDR3 DNA reads TGTGCCGTCCACGCAGGGGCGAACACTGAAGCTTTCTTT.

The rearrangement links TRBV4-2 to TRBJ1-2; TRBD1 is a possible D gene (5 bases). V lost 0 bases to trimming and J lost 4 bases, with 12 bases between them. Looked up from germline, CDR1 is LGHNA and CDR2 is YNFKEQ. The CDR3 consists of 15 residues. The CDR3 sequence is CASSQDLAGTYGYTF. The CDR3 DNA follows: TGTGCCAGCAGCCAAGATTTGGCGGGGACCTATGGCTACACCTTC.

The chain employs TRBV19 and TRBJ1-2; maybe TRBD1 (6 bases). This CDR3 contains 14 residues. Trimming took 9 bases from V and 3 from J, leaving 17 bases between them. From germline, CDR1 is LNHDA and CDR2 SQIVND (reference sequence). The CDR3 loop reads CASNRDGADYGYTF. The CDR3 DNA follows: TGTGCCAGCAACAGGGATGGGGCCGACTATGGCTACACCTTC.

V is TRBV6-5 and J is TRBJ1-2, with 7 bases aligning to TRBD1. In germline, CDR1 is MNHEY, CDR2 SVGAGI. The CDR3 totals 16 residues. V shed 1 base, J shed 2 bases, and the junction held 7 bases outside the gene matches. The CDR3 sequence: CASSYWPEGGNYGYTF. CDR3 DNA: TGTGCCAGCAGTTACTGGCCGGAAGGGGGCAACTATGGCTACACCTTC.

J is TRBJ2-1 and V is TRBV6-5; D gene ambiguous. CDR3 size: 13 residues. The germline CDR1 and CDR2 sequences are MNHEY and SVGAGI. The germline V and J ends were trimmed by 0 bases and 16 bases, with 16 bases remaining between them. CDR3 DNA: TGTGCCAGCAGTTACTCGTCTGAGCGTCCCCCATTCTTC. It is translated as CASSYSSERPPFF.

The chain carries TRBV5-1 and TRBJ2-2; 7 positions agree with TRBD1. The V gene end was trimmed by 0 bases and the J gene end by 2 bases; junction bases not matched to a gene: 4. CDR3 size: 16 residues. Germline assignment: CDR1 SGHRS and CDR2 YFSETQ. CDR3 in amino acids: CASSLAGTVNTGELFF. The CDR3, as DNA: TGCGCCAGCAGCTTGGCCGGGACAGTAAACACCGGGGAGCTGTTTTTT.

V is TRBV5-6 and J is TRBJ1-1, with D hard to call. Trimming removed 5 bases from V and 0 bases from J, with 14 bases in between. This CDR3 is 15 amino acids long. Germline V gene data show CDR1 as SGHDT and CDR2 as YYEEEE. Here the CDR3 DNA reads TGTGCCAGCAGTTTTCCCAGGACTGTGAACACTGAAGCTTTCTTT. Protein: CASSFPRTVNTEAFF.

The rearrangement uses TRBV5-6 and TRBJ2-1; D gene ambiguous. Per the germline V gene, CDR1 is SGHDT and CDR2 is YYEEEE. V lost 3 bases and J 5 bases, leaving 6 bases between the germline ends. The CDR3 is 12 residues long. For the CDR3, the DNA is TGTGCCAGCAGCTCGGTAAACAATGAGCAGTTCTTC. Amino acid sequence: CASSSVNNEQFF.

This clone was observed a few times. The V and J genes are TRBV11-3 and TRBJ1-1, with 9 bases matching TRBD1. Looked up from germline, CDR1 is SGHNT and CDR2 is YENEEA. CDR3 size: 16 residues. Losses at the gene ends were 3 bases for V and 7 bases for J; bases not matched to a gene: 12. CDR3 sequence (DNA): TGTGCCAGCAGCTTTGGGGGGACAGGGAGCCCCCGTGAAGCTTTCTTT. This translates into CASSFGGTGSPREAFF.

The rearrangement uses TRBV21-1 and TRBJ2-7; TRBD1 was called by the table and not checked on the DNA. TRBV21-1 has pseudogene status. The CDR3 is made up of 10 amino acids. The CDR3 sequence is CASSRRQGGF. CDR3 in DNA: TGTGCCAGCAGCAGGCGACAGGGGGGCTTC.